The clone carrying this T cell receptor (beta chain) was found many times. Its target is unknown. Patients were excluded for uncontrolled infection, other autoimmune disease, pregnancy or lactation. The sample is drawn from a study of T cells in Graves' hyperthyroidism and ophthalmopathy. Study-level findings and limits: Blood held most thyroid clonotypes expanded above 0.001 frequency.

Template material for amplifying TCR beta CDR3 regions consisted of RNA transcripts. A first-round RT-PCR of the TCR CDR3 used the HTBI primer set. Using its own MiXCR run on the multiplex PCR reads, TCRdb lists one record per CDR3 protein. The sample holds nearly 600,000 distinct CDR3 sequences, 14% seen once. The CDR3 is 18 residues long. Between the trimmed V and J ends, which lost 4 bases and 3 bases, there was a span of 28 bases. Germline V gene lookup returns CDR1 GTSNPN and CDR2 SVGIG (reference sequence). The chain combines TRBV30 with TRBJ2-7; D might be TRBD2 (7 bases). The clonotype was recovered from a woman between 18 and 29 years old with Graves' ophthalmopathy. Material: blood. In DNA, the CDR3 is TGTGCCTGGAAATCTCACTTACTTCGGCGGGGGCTACGCTACGAGCAGTACTTC. Protein sequence: CAWKSHLLRRGLRYEQYF. Variable domain in full (rest from reference TRBV30 and TRBJ2-7): SQTIHQWPATLVQPVGSPLSLECTVEGTSNPNLYWYRQAAGRGLQLLFYSVGIGQISSEVPQNLSASRPQDRQFILSSKKLLLSDSGFYLCAWKSHLLRRGLRYEQYFGPGTRLTVT.